This TCR beta chain was sequenced for a study of blood T cell repertoires in COVID-19. The overall study: Sources were T cells, B-cell-depleted T cells, or PBMCs; the material itself was cDNA or gDNA.

CDR1 and CDR2 (germline): MRHNA, SNTAGT. The CDR3 covers 13 residues. The ends were cut back, 2 bases at V and 3 bases at J, with 6 bases in the middle. Per the original data handling: How many nucleated cells were present was estimated from reference gene primer amplification. Sequencing was performed with immunoSEQ multiplex PCR; in TCRdb, only in-frame clones are kept and a portion is missing. D and trimming were read from the DNA, whereas the V and J calls and clone size are those reported in that table. The profile shows about 310,000 clones, around 90% of them singletons. The gene calls are TRBV6-4 and TRBJ2-3; no clear D. The sample was PBMCs or T cells enriched from blood (not recorded which). This TCR was sampled from a woman aged 18-29 years who had recovered from COVID-19. The CDR3 reads CASSDRTTDTQYF. The DNA for the CDR3 is TGTGCCAGCAGTGACAGAACAACAGATACGCAGTATTTT.